This T cell receptor (beta chain) was documented in a study of OX40 agonist ivuxolimab in advanced cancers. In the study overall: Patients enrolled in dose escalation were diagnosed with hepatocellular carcinoma, melanoma, renal cell or head and neck cancer.

Notes on this clone: What it recognizes is unknown.

The CDR3 sequence is 15 residues long. The V end lost 5 bases, the J end lost 2 bases, and 14 bases lay between the germline ends. Germline V lookup: CDR1 SGHNT, CDR2 YENEEA. Study-level points and caveats: Not determined was the antigen specificity of the expanded peripheral T cells. Average numbers of expanded clones were greater in CD8+ T cells than in CD4+.

Baseline, cycle 4 day 1, and cycle 7 day 1 were the blood sampling points. The method was immunoSEQ multiplex PCR; TCRdb's version includes in-frame clones alone and lacks a portion of them. Of 68,000 or so clones in the sample, around four fifths were seen once. Sequenced here: CD4+ or CD8+ T cells sorted from blood, sampled in a trial of the OX40 agonist ivuxolimab. This clonotype was sampled from an adult with an advanced solid tumor such as melanoma, head and neck, liver or kidney cancer. The chain combines TRBV11-3 with TRBJ2-3; D unclear. CDR3 region: CASSPGGRSTDTQYF. CDR3 bases: TGTGCCAGCAGCCCTGGTGGACGATCCACAGATACGCAGTATTTT.